Following are 15 T cell receptor beta chains from one sample sequenced in a study of blood T cell repertoires in COVID-19. Assay: immunoSEQ multiplex PCR; the TCRdb copy retains only in-frame clones and omits some. The top ten clones hold 1% of a sample with around 300,000 clones, roughly 90% of them seen once. The source material was PBMCs or T cells enriched from blood (not recorded which). All receptors derive from a woman aged 25 to 45 who had recovered from COVID-19.

A word on this clone: A read error may produce the germline difference seen at one junction end. J is TRBJ2-1 and V is TRBV4-1; 12 nucleotides line up with TRBD2. This CDR3 has 21 amino acids. The germline gives CDR1 MGHRA, CDR2 YSYEKL. CDR3 DNA: TGCGCCAGCAGCCACATAAGGGGGACGCTAGCGGGGGGGCCCTCCCACAATGAGCAGTTCTTC. As protein: CASSHIRGTLAGGPSHNEQFF.

V gene TRBV9 combines with J gene TRBJ2-1; 9 bases match TRBD1. This CDR3 has 14 amino acids. The trim removed 0 bases at V and 6 bases at J, leaving 1 base unmatched. Germline V gene data show CDR1 as SGDLS and CDR2 as YYNGEE. CDR3 in amino acids: CASSVEDRGNEQFF. As DNA, the CDR3 is TGTGCCAGCAGCGTAGAGGACAGGGGCAATGAGCAGTTCTTC.

The chain uses TRBV27 and TRBJ1-1; D may be TRBD1 (6 bases). Germline V gene sequence: CDR1 MNHEY, CDR2 SMNVEV (reference sequence). The CDR3 extends over 12 amino acids. With 5 bases removed from V and 11 bases from J, the gap between germline ends came to 15 bases. For the CDR3, the DNA is TGTGCCAGCAGTACTACAGGGTCCGCGGCTTTCTTT. Translating it yields CASSTTGSAAFF.

The chain couples TRBV9 to TRBJ2-1; TRBD1 might be the D (5 bases). Germline assignment: CDR1 SGDLS and CDR2 YYNGEE. V was trimmed by 0 bases and J by 8 bases, leaving 9 bases between them. This CDR3 is 13 amino acids long. CDR3 DNA sequence: TGTGCCAGCAGCGTAGGTGGGGCGGATGAGCAGTTCTTC. It yields the protein CASSVGGADEQFF.

V usage is TRBV5-1 and J usage is TRBJ2-7; 8 bases match TRBD2. Germline V gives CDR1 SGHRS, CDR2 YFSETQ. V shed 5 bases, J shed 4 bases, and the junction held 8 bases outside the gene matches. The CDR3 extends over 14 amino acids. As DNA, the CDR3 is TGCGCCAGCAGTGTCGGGACTAGGGGTTACGAGCAGTACTTC. Encoded protein: CASSVGTRGYEQYF.

In this sample, this clone turned up once. This chain joins TRBV2 and TRBJ1-1; D not certain. This CDR3 comprises 12 residues. Trimming removed 3 bases from V and 11 bases from J, with 13 bases in between. Germline assignment: CDR1 SNHLY and CDR2 FYNNEI. The CDR3 DNA follows: TGTGCCAGCAGTGAGTATCTTAGCGGGGCTTTCTTT. It translates to CASSEYLSGAFF. The whole variable domain, remainder taken from reference TRBV2 and TRBJ1-1, is EPEVTQTPSHQVTQMGQEVILRCVPISNHLYFYWYRQILGQKVEFLVSFYNNEISEKSEIFDDQFSVERPDGSNFTLKIRSTKLEDSAMYFCASSEYLSGAFFGQGTRLTVV.

This sequence joins TRBV5-6 and TRBJ1-1; D unresolved. The CDR3 runs 12 residues. Germline V gene lookup returns CDR1 SGHDT and CDR2 YYEEEE. The V and J ends lost 3 bases and 3 bases respectively, with 6 bases between them. CDR3 loop: CASSWSDTEAFF. CDR3 coding DNA: TGTGCCAGCAGCTGGAGCGACACTGAAGCTTTCTTT.

The chain combines TRBV10-3 with TRBJ2-7; TRBD2 matches 14 bases. Trimming removed 8 bases from V and 7 bases from J; junction bases left unmatched: 7. This CDR3 spans 14 amino acids. Germline V gene sequence: CDR1 ENHRY, CDR2 SYGVKD. The CDR3 coding sequence is TGTGCCATCGGGGGACTAGCGGGAGCGGAAGAGCAGTACTTC. Its translation: CAIGGLAGAEEQYF.

The V call is TRBV7-6, the J call TRBJ2-7, with 10 bases fitting TRBD2. V lost 1 base and J lost 6; bases outside the gene matches: 9. The CDR3 sequence is 16 residues long. Germline V CDR1 and CDR2: SGHVS, FNYEAQ. The CDR3 protein is CASSLESSGGAFEQYF. CDR3 sequence (DNA): TGTGCCAGCAGCTTAGAGTCCAGCGGGGGGGCTTTCGAGCAGTACTTC.

V usage is TRBV5-1 and J usage is TRBJ2-1; tentatively, D is TRBD2 (6 bases). Trimming pared 0 bases from V and 5 bases from J, leaving 9 bases between. The CDR3 length is 14 residues. Looked up from germline, CDR1 is SGHRS and CDR2 is YFSETQ. CDR3 region: CASSLGDWDNEQFF. In DNA form, the CDR3 reads TGCGCCAGCAGCTTGGGGGACTGGGACAATGAGCAGTTCTTC.

This chain connects TRBV10-3 to TRBJ1-5, with 8 bases that match TRBD1. Germline CDR1 is ENHRY and CDR2 is SYGVKD. The junction had 9 bases not matched to a gene; V was cut back by 2 bases and J by 3 bases. The CDR3 totals 17 residues. The CDR3, as DNA: TGTGCCATCAGTGAGGCGGTTGGGACAGGCAACAATCAGCCCCAGCATTTT. It codes for CAISEAVGTGNNQPQHF.

This clone was detected only once. The gene calls are TRBV5-4 and TRBJ2-1, with TRBD1 matching over 8 bases. Looked up from germline, CDR1 is SGHNT and CDR2 is YYREEE (reference sequence). V shed 0 bases, J shed 7 bases, and the junction held 6 bases outside the gene matches. The CDR3 is made up of 15 amino acids. Here the CDR3 DNA reads TGTGCCAGCAGCTTGGTGACAGGGGTTCATAATGAGCAGTTCTTC. It codes for CASSLVTGVHNEQFF.

The rearrangement uses TRBV18 and TRBJ1-1; D gene unclear. Germline assignment: CDR1 KGHSH and CDR2 LQKENI. The CDR3 sequence is 13 residues long. V was shortened by 3 bases and J by 0 bases, with 5 bases between the two germline ends. The chain's CDR3 is CASSPSVNTEAFF. CDR3 bases: TGTGCCAGCTCACCTTCGGTGAACACTGAAGCTTTCTTT.

The chain combines TRBV7-8 with TRBJ1-2, with D uncertain. The CDR3 loop spans 14 amino acids. V was shortened by 5 bases and J by 2 bases, with 12 bases between the two germline ends. The germline gives CDR1 SGHVS, CDR2 FQNEAQ. For the CDR3, the DNA is TGTGCCAGCAGCGTAGGTGCAGTCAACTATGGCTACACCTTC. This sequence encodes CASSVGAVNYGYTF. Variable domain in full (rest from reference TRBV7-8 and TRBJ1-2): GAGVSQSPRYKVAKRGQDVALRCDPISGHVSLFWYQQALGQGPEFLTYFQNEAQLDKSGLPSDRFFAERPEGSVSTLKIQRTQQEDSAVYLCASSVGAVNYGYTFGSGTRLTVV.

The chain uses TRBV18 and TRBJ1-1; TRBD1 agrees at 7 bases. Germline-derived CDR1 and CDR2 are KGHSH and LQKENI. The CDR3 covers 14 residues. V lost 4 bases and J lost 5; bases outside the gene matches: 7. For the CDR3, the DNA is TGTGCCAGCTCACTAGACAGGGTTGGAACTGAAGCTTTCTTT. Translating gives CASSLDRVGTEAFF.